The source of this TCR beta chain is a study of blood T cell repertoires in COVID-19. In the study overall: Samples of COVID-19 (acute and convalescent) were obtained from the United States, Italy and Spain. T cells, B-cell-depleted T cells, or PBMCs supplied cDNA or gDNA.

V trimming: 7 bases; J trimming: 6 bases; junction bases outside the gene matches: 3. CDR1 is MNHEY, CDR2 SVGAGI, per germline. The CDR3 consists of 12 residues. Per the original methods: Estimated nucleated cell counts came from reference gene primer amplification. Produced via immunoSEQ multiplex PCR; TCRdb's table is partial and in-frame only. For V, J and clone size, that table is used; D and trimming come from the DNA. The sample lists approximately 290,000 clones, approximately 86% seen once, with 0.87% in the top ten. Patients from Seattle were sampled longitudinally, starting during active infection.

This chain connects TRBV6-5 to TRBJ2-7; the match to TRBD2 covers 10 bases. This TCR derives from a human donor with COVID-19, enrolled during active disease. The donor label of this sample is uncertain. Source material: peripheral blood. The CDR3 DNA reads as TGTGCCAGCACCCGGACTAGCGGCGAGCAGTACTTC. Translation gives CASTRTSGEQYF.